The T cell receptor beta chain described here comes from a study of EBV T-cell therapy then PD-1 blockade in nasopharyngeal carcinoma. Some clones are missing from TCRdb's copy, which holds only in-frame ones; the method was immunoSEQ multiplex PCR. Of roughly 20,000 clones listed, around 80% are singletons. On this clone itself: Its antigen is unidentified.

CDR1 and CDR2 from the germline V gene are MNHEY and SMNVEV (reference sequence). This CDR3 contains 15 residues. V dropped 6 bases and J dropped 7 bases, with 19 bases sitting between them. Time point reported: 266 days after commencement of treatment, after nivolumab therapy. Treatment denoted: AdE1-LMPpoly-expanded autologous EBV-specific T-cell therapy followed by anti-PD-1 nivolumab. The sample was CD8+ T cells from blood, taken at approximately day 250 from a patient whose treatment included autologous EBV-specific T cells and nivolumab. This clonotype was sampled from a man aged 35 to 55 with nasopharyngeal carcinoma. The chain joins TRBV27 to TRBJ2-1; D may be TRBD2 (7 bases). The CDR3 bases are TGTGCCAGCAGGGGGGGGCAGGGAGGTGGAAATGAGCAGTTCTTC. Translation: CASRGGQGGGNEQFF.